This TCR beta chain was recorded in a study of metastatic and nonmetastatic thyroid tumors. This clone was detected ten times or more. No treatment had been given to any patient before thyroid surgery. This CDR3 has 16 residues. Trimming stripped 5 bases from V and 3 bases from J, with 16 bases between. Germline CDR1 and CDR2: MNHNS and SASEGT. TCRdb reanalyzed the PCR reads via MiXCR. The sample yields approximately 15,000 clones, about 35% seen once. The chain links TRBV6-1 to TRBJ2-2; D ambiguous. The specimen was tumor tissue. The clonotype was recovered from a male donor with papillary thyroid cancer or a benign thyroid nodule (not recorded which). Some clones in this sample may be carry-over from other donors' samples. The chain's CDR3 is CASSSIIRAHTGELFF. CDR3 nucleotides: TGTGCCAGCAGTTCCATAATCCGGGCTCACACCGGGGAGCTGTTTTTT.